These 18 T cell receptor beta chains originate from one sample sequenced in a study of T cell responses to AZD1222 COVID-19 vaccine. Profiling relied on immunoSEQ multiplex PCR, and the TCRdb table lists in-frame clones only, not all of them. Among approximately 150,000 clones listed, roughly nine tenths were seen once. This specimen was peripheral blood, taken 28 days after the second AZD1222 dose. The receptors were sampled from an adult who received the AZD1222 COVID-19 vaccine.

This clone is a singleton in its sample. The chain uses TRBV11-2 and TRBJ2-5, with D perhaps TRBD1 or TRBD2 (5 bases each). There are 12 residues in the CDR3. Germline V lookup: CDR1 SGHAT, CDR2 FQNNGV. V lost 7 bases and J 4 bases, leaving 10 bases between the germline ends. As DNA, the CDR3 is TGTGCCAGCACCGGGACCGGAGAGACCCAGTACTTC. It yields the protein CASTGTGETQYF.

Worth noting for this clone: Other DNA sequences in the same sample also yield this CDR3. J is TRBJ1-1 and V is TRBV18; D may be TRBD1 (5 bases). V lost 6 bases to trimming and J lost 0 bases, with 8 bases between them. Per germline, CDR1 KGHSH and CDR2 LQKENI. CDR3 size: 13 residues. The CDR3 protein is CASSQGLNTEAFF. The DNA of the CDR3 is TGTGCCAGCTCCCAGGGTTTGAACACTGAAGCTTTCTTT.

V gene TRBV3-1 (or the pseudogene TRBV3-2) combines with J gene TRBJ1-6; D uncertain. Trimming shortened V by 0 bases and J by 7 bases, and 10 bases separated the two germline ends. The CDR3 totals 15 residues. Germline V gene sequence: CDR1 LGHDT, CDR2 YNNKEL (reference sequence). CDR3 bases: TGTGCCAGCAGCCAAGAGGGATGGGGAAATTCACCCCTCCACTTT. As protein: CASSQEGWGNSPLHF.

V is TRBV3-1 (or the pseudogene TRBV3-2) and J is TRBJ2-1, with D perhaps matching TRBD1 or TRBD2 (5 bases each). The germline CDR1 and CDR2 sequences are LGHDT and YNNKEL (reference sequence). The CDR3 length is 13 residues. Deletions cut 3 bases from V and 2 bases from J, with 5 bases between. CDR3 DNA sequence: TGTGCCAGCAGCCAGGGACCCTACAATGAGCAGTTCTTC. Amino acid sequence: CASSQGPYNEQFF.

The rearrangement uses TRBV27 and TRBJ1-2; no reliable D call. From germline, CDR1 is MNHEY and CDR2 SMNVEV (reference sequence). The ends were cut back, 6 bases at V and 4 bases at J, with 12 bases in the middle. The CDR3 is 13 residues long. The CDR3 DNA reads TGTGCCAGCAGAAGGTTACCAAGCTATGGCTACACCTTC. Amino acids: CASRRLPSYGYTF.

This chain uses TRBV3-1 (or the pseudogene TRBV3-2) with TRBJ1-5, with 7 bases matching TRBD1. Germline V lookup: CDR1 LGHDT, CDR2 YNNKEL (reference sequence). CDR3 length: 18 amino acids. V lost 4 bases to trimming and J lost 2 bases; unmatched junction nucleotides: 14. In DNA form, the CDR3 reads TGTGCCAGCAGCCTCGACAGGGAGGCCCTATTGGGCAATCAGCCCCAGCATTTT. Its protein product is CASSLDREALLGNQPQHF.

The chain is built from TRBV11-2 and TRBJ1-5, with 7 nucleotides matching TRBD1. CDR3 length: 16 residues. Per the germline V gene, CDR1 is SGHAT and CDR2 is FQNNGV. V lost 2 bases to trimming and J lost 5 bases; unmatched junction nucleotides: 9. CDR3 amino acids: CASSLRLRGRDQPQHF. The CDR3 DNA is TGTGCCAGCAGCTTAAGGTTGAGGGGGCGCGATCAGCCCCAGCATTTT. The full variable domain, with the rest looked up from reference TRBV11-2 and TRBJ1-5, is EAGVAQSPRYKIIEKRQSVAFWCNPISGHATLYWYQQILGQGPKLLIQFQNNGVVDDSQLPKDRFSAERLKGVDSTLKIQPAKLEDSAVYLCASSLRLRGRDQPQHFGDGTRLSIL.

This CDR3 is CASSLSSGNTEAFF. DNA of the CDR3: TGTGCCAGCAGCCTTTCATCGGGTAACACTGAAGCTTTCTTT. The V call is TRBV7-9, the J call TRBJ1-1; D remains ambiguous. V was trimmed by 5 bases and J by 2 bases, leaving 12 bases between them. There are 14 residues in the CDR3. Germline V gene lookup returns CDR1 SEHNR and CDR2 FQNEAQ (reference sequence).

The rearrangement uses TRBV9 and TRBJ2-2; no reliable D call. The CDR3 is made up of 14 amino acids. Germline CDR1 SGDLS, CDR2 YYNGEE. The V and J ends lost 0 bases and 5 bases respectively, with 8 bases between them. CDR3 sequence reads: CASSVGGSTGELFF. In nucleotides, the CDR3 is TGTGCCAGCAGCGTAGGGGGAAGTACCGGGGAGCTGTTTTTT.

The chain uses TRBV12-3 or TRBV12-4 and TRBJ2-2; no definite D call. This CDR3 has 13 residues. V shed 2 bases and J shed 8 bases, with 9 bases lying between them. This CDR3 is CASSLSLVGELFF. DNA for the CDR3: TGTGCCAGCAGTTTAAGCCTCGTTGGGGAGCTGTTTTTT.

The V and J genes are TRBV10-3 and TRBJ2-1; the match to TRBD2 covers 9 bases. Germline trimming cut 5 bases from V and 7 bases from J; bases unmatched to any gene: 6. The CDR3 sequence is 14 residues long. Germline assignment: CDR1 ENHRY and CDR2 SYGVKD. The CDR3 protein is CAISRTSDRNEQFF. The CDR3 nucleotides read TGTGCCATCAGTAGGACTAGCGACAGGAATGAGCAGTTCTTC.

This chain links TRBV4-2 with TRBJ1-1, with D possibly matching TRBD1 (6 bases). CDR3 length equals 14 residues. Trimming pared 0 bases from V and 2 bases from J, leaving 7 bases between. Germline CDR1 LGHNA, CDR2 YNFKEQ. The CDR3 DNA reads as TGTGCCAGCAGCCAAGACAGGGGTAACACTGAAGCTTTCTTT. Translated, it gives CASSQDRGNTEAFF.

This rearrangement joins TRBV27 to TRBJ2-3; D is undetermined. V was shortened by 2 bases and J by 4 bases, with 10 bases between the two germline ends. CDR3 size: 14 residues. Looked up from germline, CDR1 is MNHEY and CDR2 is SMNVEV (reference sequence). The CDR3 nucleotides read TGTGCCAGCAGTTTAGGGGTTCCGGCAGATACGCAGTATTTT. The encoded protein is CASSLGVPADTQYF.

The rearrangement links TRBV12-5 to TRBJ1-2, with 12 bases lining up with TRBD1. Germline V gene sequence: CDR1 LGHNT, CDR2 FRNRAP. The CDR3 runs to 19 residues. J gave up 1 base and V 0 bases, and 9 bases lay outside the gene matches. In DNA form, the CDR3 reads TGTGCTAGTGGTTTGGTATTAGGGACAGGGGGCGAAGGTAACTATGGCTACACCTTC. Its protein product is CASGLVLGTGGEGNYGYTF.

The rearrangement uses TRBV6-1 and TRBJ1-2; D gene ambiguous. Per germline, CDR1 MNHNS and CDR2 SASEGT. Trimming removed 3 bases at V and 5 bases at J, with 13 bases between. The CDR3 extends over 14 amino acids. CDR3 sequence reads: CASSDDGVSYGYTF. CDR3 coding DNA: TGTGCCAGCAGTGATGACGGGGTATCTTATGGCTACACCTTC.

This clone occurred a few times. The sample holds other DNA sequences that translate to the same CDR3. J is TRBJ2-1 and V is TRBV12-3 or TRBV12-4; D gene ambiguous. With 4 bases removed from V and 9 bases from J, the gap between germline ends came to 7 bases. This CDR3 contains 11 residues. CDR3 sequence reads: CASSSGLEQFF. The CDR3 DNA reads as TGTGCCAGCAGTTCGGGCCTTGAGCAGTTCTTC.

V and J are TRBV12-5 and TRBJ2-1; 13 bases are a match to TRBD2. The CDR3 extends over 15 amino acids. Germline V gene data show CDR1 as LGHNT and CDR2 as FRNRAP. V shed 3 bases, J shed 8 bases, and the junction held 4 bases outside the gene matches. The CDR3 is CASGFGLAGDDEQFF. The CDR3, as DNA: TGTGCTAGTGGTTTTGGACTAGCGGGGGACGATGAGCAGTTCTTC.

The gene calls are TRBV11-2 and TRBJ1-2; 7 positions match TRBD1. J gave up 5 bases and V 0 bases, and 6 bases lay outside the gene matches. Germline V gene data show CDR1 as SGHAT and CDR2 as FQNNGV. This CDR3 comprises 15 residues. As DNA, the CDR3 is TGTGCCAGCAGCTTAGACGCTACAGGGGCATATGGCTACACCTTC. The encoded protein is CASSLDATGAYGYTF.